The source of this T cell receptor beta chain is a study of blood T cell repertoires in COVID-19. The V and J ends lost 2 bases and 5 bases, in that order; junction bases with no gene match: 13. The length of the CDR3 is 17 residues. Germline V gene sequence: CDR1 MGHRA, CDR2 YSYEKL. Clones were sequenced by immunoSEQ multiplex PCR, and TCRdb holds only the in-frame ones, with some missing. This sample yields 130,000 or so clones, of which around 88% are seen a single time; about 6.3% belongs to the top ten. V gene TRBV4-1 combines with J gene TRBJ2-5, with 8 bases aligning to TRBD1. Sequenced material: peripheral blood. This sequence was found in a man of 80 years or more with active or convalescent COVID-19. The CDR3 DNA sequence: TGCGCCAGCAGCCAATTTTACGAGCAGGGGGCGCGTGAGACCCAGTACTTC. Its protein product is CASSQFYEQGARETQYF.